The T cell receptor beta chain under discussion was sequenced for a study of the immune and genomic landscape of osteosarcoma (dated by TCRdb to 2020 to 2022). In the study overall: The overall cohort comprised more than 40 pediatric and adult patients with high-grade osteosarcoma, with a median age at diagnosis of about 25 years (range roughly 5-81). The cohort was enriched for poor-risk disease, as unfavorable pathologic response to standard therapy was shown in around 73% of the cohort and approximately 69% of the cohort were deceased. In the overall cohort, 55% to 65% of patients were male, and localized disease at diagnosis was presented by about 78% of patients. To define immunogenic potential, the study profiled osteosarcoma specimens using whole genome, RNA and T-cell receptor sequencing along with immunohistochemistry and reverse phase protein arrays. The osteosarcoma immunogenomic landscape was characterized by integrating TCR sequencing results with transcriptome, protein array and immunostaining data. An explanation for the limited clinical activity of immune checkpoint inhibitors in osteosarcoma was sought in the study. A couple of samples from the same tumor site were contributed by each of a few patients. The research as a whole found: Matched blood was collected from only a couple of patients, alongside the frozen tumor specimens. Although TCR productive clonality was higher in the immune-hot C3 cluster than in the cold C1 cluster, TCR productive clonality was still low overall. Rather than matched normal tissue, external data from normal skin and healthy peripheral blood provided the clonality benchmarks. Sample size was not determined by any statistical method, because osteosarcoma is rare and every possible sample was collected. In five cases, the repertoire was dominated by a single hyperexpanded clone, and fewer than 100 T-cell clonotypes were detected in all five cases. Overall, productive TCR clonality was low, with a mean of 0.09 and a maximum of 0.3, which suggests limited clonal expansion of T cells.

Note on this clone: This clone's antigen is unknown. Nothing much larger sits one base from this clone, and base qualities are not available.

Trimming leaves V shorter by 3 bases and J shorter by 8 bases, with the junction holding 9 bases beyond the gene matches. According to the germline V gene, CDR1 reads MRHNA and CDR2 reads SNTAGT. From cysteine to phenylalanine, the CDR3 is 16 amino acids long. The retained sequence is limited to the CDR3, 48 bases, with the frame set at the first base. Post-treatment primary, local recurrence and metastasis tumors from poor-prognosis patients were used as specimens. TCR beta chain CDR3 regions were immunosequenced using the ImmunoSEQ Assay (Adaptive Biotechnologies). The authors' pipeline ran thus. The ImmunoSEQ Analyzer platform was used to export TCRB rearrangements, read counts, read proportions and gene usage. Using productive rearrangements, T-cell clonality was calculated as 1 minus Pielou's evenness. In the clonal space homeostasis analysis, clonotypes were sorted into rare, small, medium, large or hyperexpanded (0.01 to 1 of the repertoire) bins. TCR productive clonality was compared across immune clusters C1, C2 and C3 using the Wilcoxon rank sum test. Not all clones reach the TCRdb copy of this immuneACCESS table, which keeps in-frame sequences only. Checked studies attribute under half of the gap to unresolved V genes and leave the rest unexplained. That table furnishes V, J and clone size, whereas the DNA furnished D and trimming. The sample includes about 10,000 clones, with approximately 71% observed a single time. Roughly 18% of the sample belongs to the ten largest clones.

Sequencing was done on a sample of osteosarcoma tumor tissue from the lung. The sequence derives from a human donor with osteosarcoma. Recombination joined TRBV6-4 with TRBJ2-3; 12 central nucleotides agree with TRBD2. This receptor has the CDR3 CASSDRLAGDSGTQYF. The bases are TGTGCCAGCAGTGATCGACTAGCGGGAGATTCCGGTACGCAGTATTTT.